This is a list of T cell receptor beta chains from one sample in a study of T cell responses to AZD1222 COVID-19 vaccine. Some clones are missing from TCRdb's copy, which holds only in-frame ones; the method was immunoSEQ multiplex PCR. Of roughly 110,000 clones in the sample, almost 90% were seen once. Sequencing was performed on peripheral blood, taken on day 0 of AZD1222 vaccination. The origin of the receptors is an adult in good health. CDR3s include the opening cysteine and the closing phenylalanine or tryptophan. D genes are given only for firm matches. Size tells how often a clone was seen (once, few, many) or the class of an expanded clone, and some rows leave it out.

clone size: .; V gene: TRBV19; D gene: TRBD2; J gene: TRBJ2-3; CDR3 protein: CASMRTSGLDTQYF; CDR3 DNA: TGTGCCAGTATGAGGACTAGCGGGCTCGATACGCAGTATTTT
clone size: .; V gene: TRBV11-1; D gene: .; J gene: TRBJ2-3; CDR3 protein: CASSQSGTSTDTQYF; CDR3 DNA: TGTGCCAGCAGCCAATCCGGGACTAGCACAGATACGCAGTATTTT
clone size: once; V gene: TRBV10-3; D gene: TRBD1; J gene: TRBJ1-1; CDR3 protein: CATKGQMNTEAFF; CDR3 DNA: TGTGCCACCAAGGGACAGATGAACACTGAAGCTTTCTTT
clone size: .; V gene: TRBV7-2; D gene: .; J gene: TRBJ1-1; CDR3 protein: CASSFHMNTEAFF; CDR3 DNA: TGTGCCAGCAGCTTTCACATGAACACTGAAGCTTTCTTT
clone size: .; V gene: TRBV18; D gene: .; J gene: TRBJ1-1; CDR3 protein: CASSSKGDTEAFF; CDR3 DNA: TGTGCCAGCTCGTCGAAGGGGGACACTGAAGCTTTCTTT
clone size: .; V gene: TRBV19; D gene: TRBD2; J gene: TRBJ2-2; CDR3 protein: CASSRAPLREWNTGELFF; CDR3 DNA: TGTGCCAGTAGTAGGGCCCCCCTGCGGGAGTGGAACACCGGGGAGCTGTTTTTT
clone size: .; V gene: TRBV6-4; D gene: .; J gene: TRBJ1-5; CDR3 protein: CASSQTNSNQPQHF; CDR3 DNA: TGTGCCAGCAGTCAAACTAATAGCAATCAGCCCCAGCATTTT
clone size: .; V gene: TRBV5-4; D gene: .; J gene: TRBJ1-1; CDR3 protein: CASSLGAQAWTEAFF; CDR3 DNA: TGTGCCAGCAGCTTAGGGGCCCAGGCGTGGACTGAAGCTTTCTTT
clone size: .; V gene: TRBV27; D gene: .; J gene: TRBJ2-7; CDR3 protein: CASSLRGVYYEQYF; CDR3 DNA: TGTGCCAGCAGTCTAAGGGGGGTGTACTACGAGCAGTACTTC
clone size: once; V gene: TRBV19; D gene: .; J gene: TRBJ1-1; CDR3 protein: CASSIAVPTEAFF; CDR3 DNA: TGTGCCAGTAGTATAGCCGTACCCACTGAAGCTTTCTTT
clone size: .; V gene: TRBV28; D gene: .; J gene: TRBJ1-6; CDR3 protein: CASSLVGSYNSPLHF; CDR3 DNA: TGTGCCAGCAGTTTAGTTGGCTCCTATAATTCACCCCTCCACTTT
clone size: once; V gene: TRBV29-1; D gene: .; J gene: TRBJ1-2; CDR3 protein: CSVQERDYGYTF; CDR3 DNA: TGCAGCGTCCAGGAACGGGACTATGGCTACACCTTC
clone size: .; V gene: TRBV15; D gene: .; J gene: TRBJ1-1; CDR3 protein: CATSRAGRTTSVFF; CDR3 DNA: TGTGCCACCAGCAGAGCGGGGCGGACCACATCTGTTTTCTTT
clone size: few; V gene: TRBV7-9; D gene: .; J gene: TRBJ2-3; CDR3 protein: CASSLVNSDTQYF; CDR3 DNA: TGTGCCAGCAGCTTAGTGAACTCAGATACGCAGTATTTT
clone size: .; V gene: TRBV27; D gene: .; J gene: TRBJ2-1; CDR3 protein: CASSLWGFSGDSYNEQFF; CDR3 DNA: TGTGCCAGCAGTTTATGGGGATTTTCGGGCGACTCCTACAATGAGCAGTTCTTC
clone size: few; V gene: TRBV27; D gene: TRBD1; J gene: TRBJ1-6; CDR3 protein: CASSWNPGQGLSPLHF; CDR3 DNA: TGTGCCAGCAGTTGGAATCCGGGACAGGGTTTATCACCCCTCCACTTT
clone size: .; V gene: TRBV28; D gene: TRBD1; J gene: TRBJ1-5; CDR3 protein: CASGRQGKVGNQPQHF; CDR3 DNA: TGTGCCAGCGGTAGACAGGGGAAGGTCGGCAATCAGCCCCAGCATTTT
clone size: few; V gene: TRBV4-2; D gene: .; J gene: TRBJ2-3; CDR3 protein: CASSQVQDTQYF; CDR3 DNA: TGTGCCAGCAGCCAAGTACAGGATACGCAGTATTTT
clone size: .; V gene: TRBV11-2; D gene: .; J gene: TRBJ2-3; CDR3 protein: CASSSTGNSGDTQYF; CDR3 DNA: TGTGCCAGCAGCTCCACAGGGAATTCCGGGGATACGCAGTATTTT
clone size: .; V gene: TRBV11-3; D gene: .; J gene: TRBJ1-3; CDR3 protein: CASSRYSGNTIYF; CDR3 DNA: TGTGCCAGCAGCCGCTACTCTGGAAACACCATATATTTT
clone size: .; V gene: TRBV6-5; D gene: .; J gene: TRBJ2-4; CDR3 protein: CASRREGAAKNIQYF; CDR3 DNA: TGTGCCAGCAGAAGGGAGGGGGCAGCCAAAAACATTCAGTACTTC
clone size: .; V gene: TRBV7-9; D gene: .; J gene: TRBJ2-1; CDR3 protein: CASSGGTISYNEQFF; CDR3 DNA: TGTGCCAGCAGCGGAGGGACCATCTCCTACAATGAGCAGTTCTTC
clone size: once; V gene: TRBV27; D gene: .; J gene: TRBJ1-5; CDR3 protein: CATSRDGLANQPQHF; CDR3 DNA: TGTGCCACCAGCCGGGACGGATTAGCGAATCAGCCCCAGCATTTT
clone size: .; V gene: TRBV5-5; D gene: TRBD1; J gene: TRBJ1-6; CDR3 protein: CASSHGQGNNSPLHF; CDR3 DNA: TGTGCCAGCAGCCACGGACAGGGGAACAATTCACCCCTCCACTTT
clone size: .; V gene: TRBV6-5; D gene: .; J gene: TRBJ1-5; CDR3 protein: CASSPSDLHNQPQHF; CDR3 DNA: TGTGCCAGCAGTCCCTCTGACTTGCACAATCAGCCCCAGCATTTT
clone size: .; V gene: TRBV27; D gene: .; J gene: TRBJ1-1; CDR3 protein: CASRIPPHEAFF; CDR3 DNA: TGTGCCAGCAGGATCCCCCCCCATGAAGCTTTCTTT
clone size: .; V gene: TRBV6-6; D gene: TRBD1; J gene: TRBJ1-2; CDR3 protein: CASSLEGQGGYGYTF; CDR3 DNA: TGTGCCAGCAGTTTGGAGGGGCAGGGGGGTTATGGCTACACCTTC
clone size: .; V gene: TRBV19; D gene: .; J gene: TRBJ2-5; CDR3 protein: CASSISRAEGTQYF; CDR3 DNA: TGTGCCAGTAGTATAAGTAGGGCCGAGGGGACCCAGTACTTC
clone size: once; V gene: TRBV18; D gene: .; J gene: TRBJ1-5; CDR3 protein: CASSPSAGAHQPQHF; CDR3 DNA: TGTGCCAGCTCACCCTCCGCAGGGGCACATCAGCCCCAGCATTTT
clone size: .; V gene: TRBV2; D gene: TRBD1; J gene: TRBJ2-1; CDR3 protein: CASSGDRDRELDEQFF; CDR3 DNA: TGTGCCAGCAGTGGGGACCGGGACAGGGAGTTGGATGAGCAGTTCTTC
clone size: few; V gene: TRBV4-1; D gene: .; J gene: TRBJ2-1; CDR3 protein: CASSDWGSYNEQFF; CDR3 DNA: TGCGCCAGCAGTGACTGGGGGTCCTACAATGAGCAGTTCTTC
clone size: .; V gene: TRBV19; D gene: .; J gene: TRBJ1-4; CDR3 protein: CASSIAEKLFF; CDR3 DNA: TGTGCCAGTAGTATTGCTGAAAAACTGTTTTTT
clone size: .; V gene: TRBV6-5; D gene: TRBD1; J gene: TRBJ1-1; CDR3 protein: CASSYPQGGRNEAFF; CDR3 DNA: TGTGCCAGCAGTTACCCCCAGGGGGGAAGGAATGAAGCTTTCTTT
clone size: once; V gene: TRBV4-1; D gene: .; J gene: TRBJ1-1; CDR3 protein: CASSSPRAINTEAFF; CDR3 DNA: TGCGCCAGCAGCAGCCCCAGGGCCATTAACACTGAAGCTTTCTTT
clone size: .; V gene: TRBV7-3; D gene: .; J gene: TRBJ1-1; CDR3 protein: CASSPTGQMNTEAFF; CDR3 DNA: TGTGCCAGCAGCCCAACCGGACAAATGAACACTGAAGCTTTCTTT
clone size: .; V gene: TRBV7-6; D gene: .; J gene: TRBJ2-7; CDR3 protein: CASSRRAGPRDYEQYF; CDR3 DNA: TGTGCCAGCAGCCGTAGAGCAGGACCGAGAGACTACGAGCAGTACTTC
clone size: .; V gene: TRBV5-6; D gene: .; J gene: TRBJ2-7; CDR3 protein: CASSLAGNEQYF; CDR3 DNA: TGTGCCAGCAGCTTGGCAGGGAACGAGCAGTACTTC
clone size: .; V gene: TRBV5-1; D gene: TRBD1; J gene: TRBJ1-6; CDR3 protein: CASSLESQGANSPLHF; CDR3 DNA: TGCGCCAGCAGCTTGGAATCCCAGGGGGCGAATTCACCCCTCCACTTT
clone size: .; V gene: TRBV5-1; D gene: TRBD2; J gene: TRBJ2-7; CDR3 protein: CASSLGIAGTYEQYF; CDR3 DNA: TGCGCCAGCAGCTTGGGGATAGCGGGCACCTACGAGCAGTACTTC
clone size: once; V gene: TRBV6-5; D gene: TRBD1; J gene: TRBJ1-2; CDR3 protein: CASSLRQGTRGYTF; CDR3 DNA: TGTGCCAGCAGCCTACGACAGGGGACGAGAGGCTACACCTTC
clone size: .; V gene: TRBV10-2; D gene: TRBD1; J gene: TRBJ1-4; CDR3 protein: CASSEPTGVANEKLFF; CDR3 DNA: TGCGCCAGCAGTGAGCCAACAGGGGTCGCTAATGAAAAACTGTTTTTT
clone size: .; V gene: TRBV3-1/TRBV3-2; D gene: .; J gene: TRBJ1-4; CDR3 protein: CASSQVQTNEKLFF; CDR3 DNA: TGTGCCAGCAGCCAAGTACAGACTAATGAAAAACTGTTTTTT
clone size: .; V gene: TRBV4-2; D gene: TRBD2; J gene: TRBJ2-5; CDR3 protein: CASSQGGSETQYF; CDR3 DNA: TGTGCCAGCAGCCAAGGCGGGAGTGAGACCCAGTACTTC
clone size: .; V gene: TRBV6-6; D gene: .; J gene: TRBJ1-1; CDR3 protein: CASTQGQGSTEAFF; CDR3 DNA: TGTGCCAGCACCCAGGGGCAGGGGAGCACTGAAGCTTTCTTT
clone size: .; V gene: TRBV5-1; D gene: .; J gene: TRBJ2-7; CDR3 protein: CASSLDRGEQYF; CDR3 DNA: TGCGCCAGCAGCTTGGATAGGGGGGAGCAGTACTTC
clone size: .; V gene: TRBV18; D gene: .; J gene: TRBJ1-1; CDR3 protein: CASSLGWLVNTEAFF; CDR3 DNA: TGTGCCAGCTCACTTGGCTGGTTGGTTAACACTGAAGCTTTCTTT
clone size: few; V gene: TRBV29-1; D gene: .; J gene: TRBJ1-1; CDR3 protein: CSVKVVGTEAFF; CDR3 DNA: TGCAGCGTAAAGGTGGTAGGCACTGAAGCTTTCTTT
clone size: .; V gene: TRBV5-4; D gene: .; J gene: TRBJ2-1; CDR3 protein: CASSSRANSNEQFF; CDR3 DNA: TGTGCCAGCAGCTCCAGGGCCAATAGCAATGAGCAGTTCTTC
clone size: .; V gene: TRBV28; D gene: .; J gene: TRBJ2-3; CDR3 protein: CASHSDTDTQYF; CDR3 DNA: TGTGCCAGCCATTCCGACACAGATACGCAGTATTTT
clone size: .; V gene: TRBV19; D gene: TRBD2; J gene: TRBJ2-1; CDR3 protein: CASSIVGTSRNEQFF; CDR3 DNA: TGTGCCAGTAGTATCGTAGGGACTAGCAGGAATGAGCAGTTCTTC
clone size: .; V gene: TRBV3-1/TRBV3-2; D gene: TRBD2; J gene: TRBJ2-1; CDR3 protein: CASSQGLAGGNEQFF; CDR3 DNA: TGTGCCAGCAGCCAAGGACTAGCGGGAGGCAATGAGCAGTTCTTC
clone size: .; V gene: TRBV11-1; D gene: .; J gene: TRBJ2-7; CDR3 protein: CASSFSRTENYEQYF; CDR3 DNA: TGTGCCAGCAGCTTTTCCCGGACAGAAAACTACGAGCAGTACTTC
clone size: .; V gene: TRBV7-7; D gene: .; J gene: TRBJ1-1; CDR3 protein: CASSFDRGAEAFF; CDR3 DNA: TGTGCTAGCAGCTTCGACCGGGGAGCTGAAGCTTTCTTT
clone size: once; V gene: TRBV5-4; D gene: .; J gene: TRBJ1-2; CDR3 protein: CASSLDQTGVDGYTF; CDR3 DNA: TGTGCCAGCAGCTTGGATCAGACAGGAGTGGATGGCTACACCTTC
clone size: .; V gene: TRBV7-9; D gene: .; J gene: TRBJ1-3; CDR3 protein: CASGPRAGQLGNTIYF; CDR3 DNA: TGTGCCAGCGGCCCCCGCGCGGGACAACTTGGAAACACCATATATTTT
clone size: .; V gene: TRBV24-1; D gene: .; J gene: TRBJ1-1; CDR3 protein: CATSAGHLNTEAFF; CDR3 DNA: TGTGCCACCAGTGCCGGACACCTGAACACTGAAGCTTTCTTT
clone size: .; V gene: TRBV9; D gene: TRBD2; J gene: TRBJ2-1; CDR3 protein: CASSESGNPILYNEQFF; CDR3 DNA: TGTGCCAGCAGCGAGAGCGGGAACCCTATTCTTTACAATGAGCAGTTCTTC
clone size: .; V gene: TRBV7-9; D gene: .; J gene: TRBJ2-2; CDR3 protein: CASSLAQAPGELFF; CDR3 DNA: TGTGCCAGCAGCTTAGCGCAGGCTCCCGGGGAGCTGTTTTTT
clone size: .; V gene: TRBV11-2; D gene: TRBD2; J gene: TRBJ2-1; CDR3 protein: CASSSVTSGLSYNEQFF; CDR3 DNA: TGTGCCAGCAGCTCCGTGACTAGCGGGTTGTCCTACAATGAGCAGTTCTTC